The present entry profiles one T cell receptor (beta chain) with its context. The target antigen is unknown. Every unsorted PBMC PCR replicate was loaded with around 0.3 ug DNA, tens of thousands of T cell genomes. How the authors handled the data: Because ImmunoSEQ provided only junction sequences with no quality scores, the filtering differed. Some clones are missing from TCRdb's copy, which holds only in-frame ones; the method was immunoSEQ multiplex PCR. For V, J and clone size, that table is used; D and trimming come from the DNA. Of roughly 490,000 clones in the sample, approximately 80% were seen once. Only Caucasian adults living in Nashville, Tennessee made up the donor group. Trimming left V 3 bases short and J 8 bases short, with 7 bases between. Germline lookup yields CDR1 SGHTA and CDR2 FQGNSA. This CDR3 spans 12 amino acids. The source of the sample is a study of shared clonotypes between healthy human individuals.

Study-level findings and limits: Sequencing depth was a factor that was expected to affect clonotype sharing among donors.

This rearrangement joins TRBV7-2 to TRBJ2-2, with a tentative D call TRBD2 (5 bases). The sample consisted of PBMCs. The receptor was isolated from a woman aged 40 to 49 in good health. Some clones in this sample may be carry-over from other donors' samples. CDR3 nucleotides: TGTGCCAGCAGCTTCTCGGGAGGGGAGCTGTTTTTT. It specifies CASSFSGGELFF. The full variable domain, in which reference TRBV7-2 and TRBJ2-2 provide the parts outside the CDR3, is GAGVSQSPSNKVTEKGKDVELRCDPISGHTALYWYRQSLGQGLEFLIYFQGNSAPDKSGLPSDRFSAERTGGSVSTLTIQRTQQEDSAVYLCASSFSGGELFFGEGSRLTVL.